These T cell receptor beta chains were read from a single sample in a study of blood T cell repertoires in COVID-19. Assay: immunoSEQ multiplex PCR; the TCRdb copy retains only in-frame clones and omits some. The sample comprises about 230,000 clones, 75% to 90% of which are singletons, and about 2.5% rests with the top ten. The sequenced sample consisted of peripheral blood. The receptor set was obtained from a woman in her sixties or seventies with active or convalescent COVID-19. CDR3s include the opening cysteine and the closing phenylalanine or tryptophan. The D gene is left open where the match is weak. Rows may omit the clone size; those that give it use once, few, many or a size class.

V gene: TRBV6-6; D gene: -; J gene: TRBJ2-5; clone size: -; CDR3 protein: CASSYSQGLETQYF; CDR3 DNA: TGTGCCAGCAGTTACTCGCAGGGGCTGGAGACCCAGTACTTC
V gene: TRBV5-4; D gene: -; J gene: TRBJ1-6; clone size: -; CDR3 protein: CASSLDRDNSPLHF; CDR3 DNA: TGTGCCAGCAGCTTGGACAGGGATAATTCACCCCTCCACTTT
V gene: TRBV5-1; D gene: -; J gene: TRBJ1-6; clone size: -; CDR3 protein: CASSLIPGVNSPLHF; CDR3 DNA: TGCGCCAGCAGCTTGATTCCGGGGGTAAATTCACCCCTCCACTTT
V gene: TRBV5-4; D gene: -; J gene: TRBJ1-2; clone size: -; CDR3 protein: CASSFSGGGYGYTF; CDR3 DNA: TGTGCCAGCAGCTTTAGTGGGGGAGGGTATGGCTACACCTTC
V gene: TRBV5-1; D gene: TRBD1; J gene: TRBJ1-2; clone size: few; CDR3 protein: CASSDHPQGAYGYTF; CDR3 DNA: TGCGCCAGCAGTGACCACCCACAGGGGGCCTATGGCTACACCTTC
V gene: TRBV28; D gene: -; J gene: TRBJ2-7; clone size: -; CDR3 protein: CASSLGLYEQYF; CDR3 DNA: TGTGCCAGCAGTTTAGGACTTTACGAGCAGTACTTC
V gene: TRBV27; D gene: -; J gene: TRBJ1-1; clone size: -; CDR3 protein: CASNPGSPMNTEAFF; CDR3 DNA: TGTGCCTCAAACCCGGGGTCCCCAATGAACACTGAAGCTTTCTTT
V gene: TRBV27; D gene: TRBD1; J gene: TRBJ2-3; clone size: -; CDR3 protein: CASSPTGYYTDTQYF; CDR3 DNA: TGTGCCAGCAGTCCGACAGGGTATTACACAGATACGCAGTATTTT
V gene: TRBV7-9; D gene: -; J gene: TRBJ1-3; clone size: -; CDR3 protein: CASTLSGNTIYF; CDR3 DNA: TGTGCCAGCACCCTCTCTGGAAACACCATATATTTT
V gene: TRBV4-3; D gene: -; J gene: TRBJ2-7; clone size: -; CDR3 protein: CASSQDSPGPYEQYF; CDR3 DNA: TGCGCCAGCAGCCAAGACAGCCCAGGGCCCTACGAGCAGTACTTC
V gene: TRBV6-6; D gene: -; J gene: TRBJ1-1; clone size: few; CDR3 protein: CASNLIGVGIAFF; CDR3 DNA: TGTGCCAGCAATCTCATAGGGGTGGGCATTGCTTTCTTT
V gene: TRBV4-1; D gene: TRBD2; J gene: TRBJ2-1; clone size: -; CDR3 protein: CASSQGARGSSYNEQFF; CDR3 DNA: TGCGCCAGCAGCCAAGGGGCGCGGGGGAGCTCCTACAATGAGCAGTTCTTC
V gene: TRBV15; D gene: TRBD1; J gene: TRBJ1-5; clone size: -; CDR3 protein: CATSRGRTGGEGAQHF; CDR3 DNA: TGTGCCACCTCTAGAGGACGGACAGGGGGCGAGGGGGCCCAGCATTTT
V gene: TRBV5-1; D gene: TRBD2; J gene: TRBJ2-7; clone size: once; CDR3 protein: CASSFFSGGSYEQYF; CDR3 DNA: TGCGCCAGCAGCTTTTTCTCCGGGGGGAGCTACGAGCAGTACTTC
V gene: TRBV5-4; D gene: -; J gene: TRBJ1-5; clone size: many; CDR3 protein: CASSLDSLPQPQHF; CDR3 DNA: TGTGCCAGCAGCTTGGACAGTCTTCCTCAGCCCCAGCATTTT
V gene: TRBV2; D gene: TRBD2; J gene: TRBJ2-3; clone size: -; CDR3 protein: CASSESIPTSGTRDTQYF; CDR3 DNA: TGTGCCAGCAGTGAAAGTATCCCGACTAGCGGGACACGGGATACGCAGTATTTT